The clone carrying this T cell receptor (beta chain) has just a few counts. The antigen is unknown. The data derive from a study of CD8 T cells in ankylosing spondylitis. Making the TCR beta libraries involved quantitative 5'-RACE with molecular barcodes. TCRdb itself ran the 5' RACE reads through MiXCR, one entry per CDR3 protein. The sample holds roughly 440,000 distinct CDR3 sequences; more than 15% are singletons and the top ten take 0.85% to 1.3%. Study-wide results and limits: Matched ankylosing spondylitis synovial fluid reportedly contained a significantly enriched population of disease-linked clones. Ankylosing spondylitis blood appeared to be characterized by a TCR beta motif of roughly eight highly homologous variants.

Germline CDR1 reads ENHRY; CDR2 reads SYGVKD. Trimming took off 1 base at V and 6 bases at J, with 10 bases between the two ends. This CDR3 comprises 13 residues. The chain has TRBV10-3 and TRBJ2-7; D gene uncertain. The clonotype was recovered from a male donor with ankylosing spondylitis. The sequencing input was blood, either unsorted or a sorted T cell fraction (not recorded which). The CDR3 coding sequence is TGTGCCATCAGTGAGTTCCCCACGGGCGAGCAGTACTTC. This translates into CAISEFPTGEQYF.